This T cell receptor beta chain was captured by sequencing in a study of T-cell reconstitution after alpha-beta-depleted transplantation in children. Study-wide findings and caveats: Newly produced T cells mostly accounted for T-cell counts and diversity one year post-transplant. About two months after transplant, alpha-beta T cells reportedly came from several hundred expanded graft clones. Surviving recipient cells, namely T cells and thymic progenitors, were the source of high day-60 TCRbeta diversity in some patients.

Points on this clonotype: The antigen remains unidentified.

A TCRbeta library incorporating unique molecular identifiers was prepared. From the PCR reads, TCRdb called clonotypes with MiXCR, one entry per CDR3 protein. This sample has about 980,000 distinct CDR3 sequences, with about 26% found just once. CDR3 length: 17 residues. After removal of 5 bases from V and 2 bases from J, the junction contained 6 bases not matched to a gene. The sequence was obtained from a boy in the first two years of life who had a stem cell transplant for SCID, so the T cells may come from the graft donor. The sample here was PBMCs, mostly from graft donor cells, taken 360 days after TCRalphabeta/CD19-depleted stem cell transplant. This rearrangement joins TRBV12-3 or TRBV12-4 to TRBJ2-6; 10 bases align to TRBD1. The CDR3 nucleotides are TGTGCCAGCAGTCGACAGGGGGCCGAACCTGGGGCCAACGTCCTGACTTTC. As protein: CASSRQGAEPGANVLTF.